A selection of T cell receptor beta chains follows, all from one sample in a study of T cell responses to AZD1222 COVID-19 vaccine. The assay was immunoSEQ multiplex PCR, and TCRdb's table has in-frame clones only and misses some. The sample holds 200,000 or so clones; about nine tenths are singletons and the top ten take roughly 6%. Specimen: peripheral blood, collected on day 0 of AZD1222 vaccination. Receptors were obtained from an adult in good health. The CDR3 runs from the conserved cysteine through the conserved F or W. A D gene is named only where the DNA matches it firmly. Size is stated for part of the rows, as once, few or many counts, or as a class when the clone is expanded.

TRBV14	13	-	-	TRBJ2-2	CASSPIATRELFF	TGTGCCAGCAGCCCTATAGCGACCCGGGAGCTGTTTTTT
TRBV15	14	-	-	TRBJ1-2	CATSSTGTLYGYTF	TGTGCCACCAGCAGCACCGGGACCCTCTATGGCTACACCTTC
TRBV29-1	15	-	TRBD2	TRBJ2-3	CSVDEREASTDTQYF	TGCAGCGTTGATGAGCGGGAAGCTAGCACAGATACGCAGTATTTT
TRBV29-1	12	-	TRBD1	TRBJ2-7	CSGRTGGYEQYF	TGCAGCGGCCGGACAGGGGGCTACGAGCAGTACTTC
TRBV5-6	15	-	-	TRBJ1-5	CASSLGLGGNQPQHF	TGTGCCAGCAGCCTAGGACTTGGCGGCAATCAGCCCCAGCATTTT
TRBV9	14	-	-	TRBJ2-5	CASSVGGDQETQYF	TGTGCCAGCAGCGTAGGGGGGGACCAAGAGACCCAGTACTTC
TRBV9	15	-	TRBD2	TRBJ2-3	CASSVDLAGADTQYF	TGTGCCAGCAGCGTAGACCTAGCGGGAGCAGATACGCAGTATTTT
TRBV24-1	16	-	-	TRBJ1-5	CATSDSDRVGNQPQHF	TGTGCCACCAGTGACTCGGACCGGGTTGGCAATCAGCCCCAGCATTTT
TRBV23-1	14	-	TRBD1	TRBJ1-2	CASSQDRVSYGYTF	TGCGCCAGCAGTCAAGACAGGGTCTCCTATGGCTACACCTTC
TRBV5-4	14	-	TRBD1	TRBJ1-6	CASSFPGQGSPLHF	TGTGCCAGCAGCTTCCCGGGACAGGGTTCACCCCTCCACTTT
TRBV18	15	-	-	TRBJ1-3	CASSPTTDPGNTIYF	TGTGCCAGCTCACCGACCACCGATCCCGGAAACACCATATATTTT
TRBV30	13	-	TRBD1	TRBJ1-5	CAWTGQGFQPQHF	TGTGCCTGGACCGGACAGGGTTTTCAGCCCCAGCATTTT
TRBV9	14	-	-	TRBJ2-7	CASSVGGGTYEQYF	TGTGCCAGCAGCGTAGGAGGAGGAACCTACGAGCAGTACTTC
TRBV6-1	20	-	-	TRBJ2-3	CASSEGAARQGFTSTDTQYF	TGTGCCAGCAGTGAAGGGGCGGCTCGGCAGGGTTTTACTAGCACAGATACGCAGTATTTT
TRBV24-1	16	once	TRBD1	TRBJ2-1	CATSDRTGDPFNEQFF	TGTGCCACCAGTGATCGCACAGGGGACCCCTTCAATGAGCAGTTCTTC
TRBV28	12	-	-	TRBJ1-2	CASSQQDYGYTF	TGTGCCAGCAGCCAACAGGACTATGGCTACACCTTC
TRBV15	16	-	TRBD1	TRBJ1-5	CATSRDTGGGNQPQHF	TGTGCCACCAGCAGAGATACAGGGGGAGGCAATCAGCCCCAGCATTTT
TRBV2	11	-	-	TRBJ1-2	CASGQHYGYTF	TGTGCCAGCGGCCAGCACTATGGCTACACCTTC
TRBV5-1	17	-	TRBD1	TRBJ1-6	CASSFLVTGTGDSPLHF	TGCGCCAGCAGCTTCCTTGTAACCGGGACAGGGGATTCACCCCTCCACTTT
TRBV6-6	13	-	TRBD1	TRBJ2-1	CASRLDREGEQFF	TGTGCCAGCAGGCTCGACAGGGAAGGTGAGCAGTTCTTC
TRBV6-5	16	-	-	TRBJ2-1	CASSYSYGDIGNEQFF	TGTGCCAGCAGTTACTCGTACGGGGATATCGGCAATGAGCAGTTCTTC
TRBV10-3	15	-	-	TRBJ2-5	CAISRSTGFSETQYF	TGTGCCATCAGTAGATCTACAGGGTTTTCAGAGACCCAGTACTTC
TRBV3-1/TRBV3-2	13	-	-	TRBJ2-5	CASSHTGLETQYF	TGTGCCAGCAGCCATACAGGGCTGGAGACCCAGTACTTC
TRBV12-3/TRBV12-4	13	-	-	TRBJ1-1	CASSLGHYTEAFF	TGTGCCAGCAGTTTAGGACACTACACTGAAGCTTTCTTT
TRBV28	15	once	TRBD1	TRBJ1-5	CATSTGGSGNQPQHF	TGTGCCACCTCTACAGGGGGTTCTGGCAATCAGCCCCAGCATTTT
TRBV6-2/TRBV6-3	13	-	-	TRBJ2-1	CASSLPPSNEQFF	TGTGCCAGCAGTCTCCCCCCGAGCAATGAGCAGTTCTTC
TRBV10-3	19	-	TRBD1	TRBJ2-6	CAISEGERTGGSGANVLTF	TGTGCCATCAGTGAGGGGGAAAGGACAGGGGGCTCTGGGGCCAACGTCCTGACTTTC
TRBV6-5	15	-	TRBD2	TRBJ2-2	CASRGLAGATGELFF	TGTGCCAGCAGGGGACTAGCGGGGGCAACCGGGGAGCTGTTTTTT
TRBV6-5	13	once	TRBD1	TRBJ1-4	CASSPRGDGKLFF	TGTGCCAGCAGTCCCAGGGGGGATGGAAAACTGTTTTTT
TRBV6-5	15	once	-	TRBJ1-5	CASSRTEYSNQPQHF	TGTGCCAGCAGTCGGACAGAGTATAGCAATCAGCCCCAGCATTTT
TRBV28	11	-	TRBD1	TRBJ1-2	CASQGVDGYTF	TGTGCCTCCCAGGGGGTGGATGGCTACACCTTC
TRBV5-1	14	-	-	TRBJ1-4	CASRFQGNNEKLFF	TGCGCCAGCAGATTCCAGGGCAATAATGAAAAACTGTTTTTT
TRBV19	14	-	TRBD1	TRBJ2-7	CASSMGTGHYEQYF	TGTGCCAGTAGTATGGGGACAGGGCACTACGAGCAGTACTTC
TRBV6-2/TRBV6-3	17	-	TRBD2	TRBJ2-2	CASSDPGLAENTGELFF	TGTGCCAGCAGCGATCCGGGACTAGCGGAGAACACCGGGGAGCTGTTTTTT
TRBV5-6	17	-	-	TRBJ1-2	CASSQEDSDRLLYGYTF	TGTGCCAGCAGCCAGGAGGATAGCGACAGACTACTCTATGGCTACACCTTC
TRBV28	15	-	-	TRBJ1-2	CASSTTPGSNYGYTF	TGTGCCAGCAGTACCACTCCGGGTTCGAACTATGGCTACACCTTC
TRBV30	16	-	-	TRBJ1-6	CAWSDSGAEDYSPLHF	TGTGCCTGGAGTGACTCGGGGGCCGAGGACTATTCACCCCTCCACTTT
TRBV28	13	-	-	TRBJ2-5	CAITPSGQETQYF	TGTGCCATCACCCCCAGCGGCCAAGAGACCCAGTACTTC
TRBV7-2	15	-	-	TRBJ1-4	CASSFFPAGREKLFF	TGTGCCAGCAGCTTCTTCCCAGCGGGGAGGGAAAAACTGTTTTTT
TRBV28	20	-	TRBD1	TRBJ2-7	CASSLRGLESLFDVNYEQYF	TGTGCCTCCTCCCTGAGGGGGCTAGAGAGTTTGTTCGATGTTAACTACGAGCAGTACTTC
TRBV5-1	16	-	-	TRBJ1-1	CASSLDGGGPLGEAFF	TGCGCCAGCAGCTTGGATGGGGGTGGGCCGTTGGGAGAAGCTTTCTTT
TRBV5-4	14	-	-	TRBJ2-7	CASSPQGGGYEQYF	TGTGCCAGCAGCCCCCAAGGGGGTGGCTACGAGCAGTACTTC
TRBV3-1/TRBV3-2	15	-	-	TRBJ1-5	CASSQAGLSNQPQHF	TGTGCCAGCAGCCAAGCAGGGTTGAGCAATCAGCCCCAGCATTTT
TRBV5-3	18	-	-	TRBJ2-1	CARSRTKTARGSYNEQFF	TGTGCCAGAAGCCGTACCAAGACAGCCCGGGGCTCCTACAATGAGCAGTTCTTC
TRBV19	15	-	TRBD1	TRBJ2-7	CASSIDPGQGNEQYF	TGTGCCAGTAGTATAGATCCGGGACAGGGGAACGAGCAGTACTTC
TRBV19	15	-	TRBD2	TRBJ2-1	CASSIGTSEYNEQFF	TGTGCCAGTAGTATCGGGACTAGCGAATACAATGAGCAGTTCTTC
TRBV6-5	13	-	TRBD2	TRBJ2-1	CATTSGGYNEQFF	TGTGCCACCACTAGCGGGGGGTACAATGAGCAGTTCTTC
TRBV4-2	15	-	TRBD2	TRBJ2-1	CASSHSGGPGDEQFF	TGTGCCAGCAGCCATAGCGGGGGGCCGGGAGATGAGCAGTTCTTC